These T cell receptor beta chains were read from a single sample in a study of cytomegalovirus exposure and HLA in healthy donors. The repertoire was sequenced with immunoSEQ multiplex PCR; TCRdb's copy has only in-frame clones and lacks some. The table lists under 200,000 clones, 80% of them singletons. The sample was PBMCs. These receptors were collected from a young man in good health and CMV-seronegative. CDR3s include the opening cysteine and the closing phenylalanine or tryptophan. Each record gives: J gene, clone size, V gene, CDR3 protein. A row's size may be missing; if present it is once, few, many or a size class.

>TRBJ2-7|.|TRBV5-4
CASSPSLERGYYEQYF
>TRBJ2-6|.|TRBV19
CATEGNRGSGANVLTF
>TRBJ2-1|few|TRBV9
CASSVKWTREAYNEQFF
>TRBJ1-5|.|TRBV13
CASSLGGQPNQPQHF
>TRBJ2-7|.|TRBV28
CASSPRDEQYF
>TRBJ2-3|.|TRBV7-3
CASSSRLAGLTDTQYF
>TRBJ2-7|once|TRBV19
CASRKQGAYEQYF
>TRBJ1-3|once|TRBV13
CASSPTAISGNTIYF
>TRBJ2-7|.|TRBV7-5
CAGRQGWNDEQYF
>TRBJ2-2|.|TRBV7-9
CASRPGGSTGELFF
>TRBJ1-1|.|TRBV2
CASRAYSSEAFF
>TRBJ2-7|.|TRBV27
CASSLLAGDAEQYF
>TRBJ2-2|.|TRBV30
CAWSPSNTGELFF
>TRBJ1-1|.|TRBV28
CASSTQGRLSLLAFF
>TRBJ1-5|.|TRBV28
CASSTTGEFNQPQHF
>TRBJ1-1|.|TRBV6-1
CASSEGRRWDTEAFF